Listed here are 14 T cell receptor beta chains from one sample, sequenced in a study of T cells after yellow fever vaccination. TCRdb analysed the 5' RACE reads with MiXCR anew, one entry per CDR3 protein. The top ten clones hold about 16% of a sample with 500,000 to 550,000 distinct CDR3 sequences, around a fifth of them seen once. The sample was PBMCs, taken less than 25 days after the first yellow fever vaccination. The receptors stem from a man aged 18 to 30 who received the YFV17D yellow fever vaccine.

V usage is TRBV20-1 and J usage is TRBJ1-1, with 10 bases identical to TRBD1. V shed 5 bases, J shed 0 bases, and the junction held 3 bases outside the gene matches. Germline assignment: CDR1 DFQATT and CDR2 SNEGSKA (reference sequence). This CDR3 spans 14 amino acids. As DNA, the CDR3 is TGCAGTGCTGGGGACAGGGGAATGAACACTGAAGCTTTCTTT. Translation gives CSAGDRGMNTEAFF.

V gene TRBV27 combines with J gene TRBJ2-3, with a possible D match to TRBD1 (5 bases). The ends were cut back, 3 bases at V and 5 bases at J, with 15 bases in the middle. The CDR3 sequence is 15 residues long. Germline lookup yields CDR1 MNHEY and CDR2 SMNVEV (reference sequence). CDR3 sequence (DNA): TGTGCCAGCAGTTTTTTTGGGGCCGAAATAGATACGCAGTATTTT. Its protein product is CASSFFGAEIDTQYF.

This clonotype was seen a few times. The chain carries TRBV20-1 and TRBJ2-7; the D call may be TRBD1 or TRBD2 (5 bases each). Germline V CDR1 and CDR2: DFQATT, SNEGSKA (reference sequence). The V and J ends lost 7 bases and 4 bases respectively, with 23 bases between them. This CDR3 region has 15 residues. CDR3 sequence reads: CSVGARAGDYYEQYF. DNA for the CDR3: TGCAGTGTCGGGGCCCGTGCCGGGGATTATTACGAGCAGTACTTC.

This clonotype occurred a few times. The chain links TRBV5-1 to TRBJ2-5, with D uncertain. CDR3 length equals 13 residues. V dropped 2 bases and J dropped 3 bases, with 8 bases sitting between them. The germline CDR1 and CDR2 sequences are SGHRS and YFSETQ. The chain's CDR3 is CASSFWQKETQYF. In DNA form, the CDR3 reads TGCGCCAGCAGCTTTTGGCAAAAAGAGACCCAGTACTTC.

The chain is built from TRBV12-3 or TRBV12-4 and TRBJ2-7; tentative D call: TRBD1 (6 bases). The CDR3 is made up of 14 amino acids. Trimming took off 3 bases at V and 2 bases at J, with 11 bases between the two ends. The CDR3 DNA sequence: TGTGCCAGCAGTTTTCTTGCAGGGGCCTACGAGCAGTACTTC. It translates to CASSFLAGAYEQYF.

In its sample, this clonotype was seen a few times. The chain recombines TRBV20-1 with TRBJ2-1; D possibly matches TRBD1 or TRBD2 (5 bases each). V lost 1 base, J lost 0 bases, and 10 bases lay in between. Germline V lookup: CDR1 DFQATT, CDR2 SNEGSKA (reference sequence). The CDR3 covers 15 residues. CDR3 coding DNA: TGCAGTGCTAGAGTCCTGGGGACCTCCTACAATGAGCAGTTCTTC. This translates into CSARVLGTSYNEQFF.

This clonotype was picked up a small number of times. This chain links TRBV19 with TRBJ2-5, with unresolved D. Germline CDR1 and CDR2: LNHDA and SQIVND (reference sequence). The ends were cut back, 6 bases at V and 5 bases at J, with 19 bases in the middle. This CDR3 has 15 residues. Here the CDR3 reads CASRGSGTAGETQYF. The CDR3 DNA reads TGTGCCAGTAGAGGATCTGGAACGGCTGGGGAGACCCAGTACTTC.

The genes are TRBV15 and TRBJ1-4; D call uncertain. CDR1 and CDR2 (germline): LNHNV, YYDKDF (reference sequence). The CDR3 runs to 13 residues. The ends were cut back, 0 bases at V and 6 bases at J, with 5 bases in the middle. This CDR3 is CATSRDSYEKLFF. The CDR3 region has the DNA TGTGCCACCAGCAGAGATTCATATGAAAAACTGTTTTTT.

The CDR3 here is CASSRTTGPQETQYF. DNA of the CDR3: TGTGCCAGCAGCCGTACGACAGGCCCACAAGAGACCCAGTACTTC. This rearrangement joins TRBV5-4 to TRBJ2-5, with D possibly being TRBD1 (6 bases). Germline V lookup: CDR1 SGHNT, CDR2 YYREEE (reference sequence). This CDR3 contains 15 residues. V lost 4 bases and J lost 2, with 15 bases in between. Combining the CDR3 with reference TRBV5-4 and TRBJ2-5 gives the whole variable domain ETGVTQSPTHLIKTRGQQVTLRCSSQSGHNTVSWYQQALGQGPQFIFQYYREEENGRGNFPPRFSGLQFPNYSSELNVNALELDDSALYLCASSRTTGPQETQYFGPGTRLLVL.

A few counts support this clonotype. The rearrangement links TRBV6-2 or TRBV6-3 to TRBJ2-1; 7 nucleotides line up with TRBD1. Germline CDR1 MNHEY, CDR2 SVGEGT. The junction had 9 bases not matched to a gene; V was cut back by 6 bases and J by 10 bases. The CDR3 runs to 13 residues. DNA of the CDR3: TGTGCCAGCAGCAGGTCAGGGGGAAGGGAGCAGTTCTTC. Translating gives CASSRSGGREQFF.

The V gene is TRBV4-1, the J gene TRBJ2-1; D is ambiguous. Deletions cut 0 bases from V and 4 bases from J, with 10 bases between. The germline V gene has CDR1 MGHRA and CDR2 YSYEKL. This CDR3 region has 15 residues. The CDR3 coding sequence is TGCGCCAGCAGCCAAGACAGATCCATTTACAATGAGCAGTTCTTC. Encoded protein: CASSQDRSIYNEQFF.

This clonotype was seen ten or more times. V is TRBV7-2 and J is TRBJ2-5, with TRBD1 matching over 9 bases. Per the germline V gene, CDR1 is SGHTA and CDR2 is FQGNSA. The J segment lost 4 bases and the V segment lost 3 bases, leaving 3 bases of the junction unmatched. The CDR3 runs to 14 residues. The CDR3 nucleotides read TGTGCCAGCAGCTTCCCGGACAGGGGAGAGACCCAGTACTTC. Translated, it gives CASSFPDRGETQYF.

This clonotype showed up just a few times. The chain joins TRBV6-1 to TRBJ2-2, with D unresolved. V gave up 6 bases and J gave up 0 bases, with 14 bases separating them. This CDR3 is 16 amino acids long. CDR1 is MNHNS and CDR2 is SASEGT in the germline V gene. In DNA form, the CDR3 reads TGTGCCAGCAGACCAGCCATGGCAGCGAACACCGGGGAGCTGTTTTTT. As protein: CASRPAMAANTGELFF.

This clonotype was counted between two and nine times. The chain couples TRBV2 to TRBJ2-7; the D is unclear. CDR1 SNHLY and CDR2 FYNNEI come from the germline V gene. Trimming shortened V by 4 bases and J by 3 bases, and 10 bases separated the two germline ends. This CDR3 contains 13 residues. CDR3 sequence reads: CASSAGKNYEQYV. The CDR3 coding sequence is TGTGCCAGCAGTGCGGGCAAAAACTACGAGCAGTACGTC.